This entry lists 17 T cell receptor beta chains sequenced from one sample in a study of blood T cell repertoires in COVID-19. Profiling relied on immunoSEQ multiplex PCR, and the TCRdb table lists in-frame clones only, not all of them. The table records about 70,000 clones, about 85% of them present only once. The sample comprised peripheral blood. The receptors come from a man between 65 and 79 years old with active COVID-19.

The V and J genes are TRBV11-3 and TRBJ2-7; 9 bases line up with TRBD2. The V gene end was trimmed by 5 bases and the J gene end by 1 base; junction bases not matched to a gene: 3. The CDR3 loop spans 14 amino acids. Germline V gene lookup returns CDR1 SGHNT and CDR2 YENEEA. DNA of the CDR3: TGTGCCAGCAGCCCTAGCGGGGCGTCCTACGAGCAGTACTTC. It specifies CASSPSGASYEQYF.

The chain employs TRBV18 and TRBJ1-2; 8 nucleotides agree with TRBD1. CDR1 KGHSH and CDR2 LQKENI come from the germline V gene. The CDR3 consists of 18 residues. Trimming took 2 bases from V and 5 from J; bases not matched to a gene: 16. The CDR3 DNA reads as TGTGCCAGCTCACCAAGGGGCGCAGGGGGCGCTTCGGGGTATGGCTACACCTTC. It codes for CASSPRGAGGASGYGYTF.

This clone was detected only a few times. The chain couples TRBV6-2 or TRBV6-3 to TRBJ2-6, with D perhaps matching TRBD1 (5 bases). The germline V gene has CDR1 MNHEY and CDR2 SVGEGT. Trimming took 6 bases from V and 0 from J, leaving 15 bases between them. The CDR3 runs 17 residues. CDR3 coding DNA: TGTGCCAGCAGCCCTGGGGCGCTAGGCTCTGGGGCCAACGTCCTGACTTTC. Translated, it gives CASSPGALGSGANVLTF.

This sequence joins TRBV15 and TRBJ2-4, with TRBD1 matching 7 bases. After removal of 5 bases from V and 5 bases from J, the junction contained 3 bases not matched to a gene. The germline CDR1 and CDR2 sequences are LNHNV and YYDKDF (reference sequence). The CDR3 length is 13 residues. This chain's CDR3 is CATSGDRENIQYF. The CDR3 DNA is TGTGCCACCAGCGGGGACAGAGAAAACATTCAGTACTTC.

CDR3 in amino acids: CASSGGSWRDTGELFF. The CDR3 DNA follows: TGTGCCAGCAGCGGCGGTAGCTGGAGGGACACCGGGGAGCTGTTTTTT. The gene calls are TRBV9 and TRBJ2-2; D might be TRBD2 (6 bases). Germline loops: CDR1 SGDLS, CDR2 YYNGEE. This CDR3 is built from 16 residues. Trimming removed 3 bases at V and 3 bases at J, with 15 bases between.

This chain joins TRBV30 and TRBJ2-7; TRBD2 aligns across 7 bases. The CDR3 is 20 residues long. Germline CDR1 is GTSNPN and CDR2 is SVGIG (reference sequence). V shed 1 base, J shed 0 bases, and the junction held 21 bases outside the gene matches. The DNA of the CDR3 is TGTGCCTGGAGTGCTCCGACCCGGGCACCTTGGGAGGGGAGCTCCTACGAGCAGTACTTC. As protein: CAWSAPTRAPWEGSSYEQYF.

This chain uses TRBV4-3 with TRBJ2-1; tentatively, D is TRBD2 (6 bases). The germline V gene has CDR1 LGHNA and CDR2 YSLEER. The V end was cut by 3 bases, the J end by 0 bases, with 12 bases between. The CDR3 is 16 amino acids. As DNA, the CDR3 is TGCGCCAGCAGCCAGTTAGCGGCCAGCTCCTACAATGAGCAGTTCTTC. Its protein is CASSQLAASSYNEQFF.

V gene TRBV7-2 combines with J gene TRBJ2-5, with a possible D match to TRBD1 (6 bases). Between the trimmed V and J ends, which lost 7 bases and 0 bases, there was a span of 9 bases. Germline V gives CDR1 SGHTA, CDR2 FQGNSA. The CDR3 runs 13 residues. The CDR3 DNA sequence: TGTGCCAGCAAAAGGGGGTACCAAGAGACCCAGTACTTC. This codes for CASKRGYQETQYF.

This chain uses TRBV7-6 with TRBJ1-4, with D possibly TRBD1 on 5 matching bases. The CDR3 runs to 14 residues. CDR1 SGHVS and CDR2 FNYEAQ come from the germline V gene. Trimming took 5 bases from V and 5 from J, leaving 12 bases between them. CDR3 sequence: CASSPTDSNEKLFF. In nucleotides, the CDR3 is TGTGCCAGCAGCCCTACCGACAGCAATGAAAAACTGTTTTTT.

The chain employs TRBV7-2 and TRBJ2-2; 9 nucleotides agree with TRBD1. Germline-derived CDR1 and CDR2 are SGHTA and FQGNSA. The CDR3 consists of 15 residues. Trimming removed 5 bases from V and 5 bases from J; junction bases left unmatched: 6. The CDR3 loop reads CASSRDRVDTGELFF. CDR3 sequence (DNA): TGTGCCAGCAGCCGGGACAGGGTAGATACCGGGGAGCTGTTTTTT.

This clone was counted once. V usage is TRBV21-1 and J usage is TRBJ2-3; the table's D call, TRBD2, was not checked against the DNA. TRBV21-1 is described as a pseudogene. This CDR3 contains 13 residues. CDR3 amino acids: CASGPDFTDTQYF. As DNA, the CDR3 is TGTGCCAGCGGGCCGGACTTCACAGATACGCAGTATTTT.

The CDR3 spells CASSEGAGANEKLFF. The CDR3 bases are TGTGCCAGCAGTGAAGGGGCAGGGGCTAATGAAAAACTGTTTTTT. J is TRBJ1-4 and V is TRBV6-1; weak D call: TRBD1 (6 bases). The CDR3 spans 15 residues. The V end lost 1 base, the J end lost 3 bases, and 9 bases lay between the germline ends. The germline gives CDR1 MNHNS, CDR2 SASEGT.

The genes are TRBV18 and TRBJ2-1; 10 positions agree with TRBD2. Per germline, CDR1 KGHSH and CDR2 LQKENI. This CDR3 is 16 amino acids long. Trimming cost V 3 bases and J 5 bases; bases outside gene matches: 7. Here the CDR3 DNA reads TGTGCCAGCTCACCCCGGACTAGCGGAGGGAACAATGAGCAGTTCTTC. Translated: CASSPRTSGGNNEQFF.

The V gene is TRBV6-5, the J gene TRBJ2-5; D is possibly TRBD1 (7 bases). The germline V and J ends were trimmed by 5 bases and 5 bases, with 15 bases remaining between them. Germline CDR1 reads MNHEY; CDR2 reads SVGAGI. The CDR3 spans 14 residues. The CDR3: CASSKGASAETQYF. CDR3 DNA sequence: TGTGCCAGCAGTAAGGGGGCTAGCGCTGAGACCCAGTACTTC.

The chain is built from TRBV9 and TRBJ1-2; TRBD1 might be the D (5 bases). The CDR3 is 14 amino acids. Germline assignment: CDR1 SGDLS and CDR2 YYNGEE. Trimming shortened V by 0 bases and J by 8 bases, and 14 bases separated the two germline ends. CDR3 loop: CASSVASLKGGYTF. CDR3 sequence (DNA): TGTGCCAGCAGCGTAGCGTCCCTAAAGGGGGGCTACACCTTC.

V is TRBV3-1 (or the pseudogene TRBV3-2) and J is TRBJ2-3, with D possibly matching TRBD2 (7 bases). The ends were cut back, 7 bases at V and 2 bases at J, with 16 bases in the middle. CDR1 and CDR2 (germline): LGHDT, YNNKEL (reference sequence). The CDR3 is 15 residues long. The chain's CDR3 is CASTLGGALTDTQYF. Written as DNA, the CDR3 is TGTGCCAGCACCCTGGGGGGGGCGCTCACAGATACGCAGTATTTT.

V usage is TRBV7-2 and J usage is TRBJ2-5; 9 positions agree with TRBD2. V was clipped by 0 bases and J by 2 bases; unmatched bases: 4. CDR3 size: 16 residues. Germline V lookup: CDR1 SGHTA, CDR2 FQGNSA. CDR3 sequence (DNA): TGTGCCAGCAGCTTAGCCGGCGGGAGGGGGCAAGAGACCCAGTACTTC. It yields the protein CASSLAGGRGQETQYF.